This TCR beta chain originates from a study of T cell responses to AZD1222 COVID-19 vaccine. About this clone: The antigen remains undetermined.

CDR3 size: 13 residues. The V gene's germline CDR1 is SQVTM and CDR2 ANQGSEA. The V segment lost 0 bases and the J segment 6 bases; nucleotides outside the gene matches: 3. Some clones are missing from TCRdb's copy, which holds only in-frame ones; the method was immunoSEQ multiplex PCR. The sample carries about 140,000 clones, over 80% recorded once. Findings and limits, study-wide: The study found vaccine-associated CD4 TCRs spanning spike, dominant at 160-218 and 743-854. Mostly white British, mostly female donors; authors suggested clonal diversity may be underestimated.

The sequence was obtained from an adult who received the AZD1222 COVID-19 vaccine. V usage is TRBV29-1 and J usage is TRBJ1-1; 8 nucleotides agree with TRBD1. Sequenced material: peripheral blood, taken 28 days after the second AZD1222 dose. CDR3 nucleotide sequence: TGCAGCGTTGAAGATGAGGGACAGGCTGAAGCTTTCTTT. This translates into CSVEDEGQAEAFF. The whole variable domain, remainder taken from reference TRBV29-1 and TRBJ1-1, is SAVISQKPSRDICQRGTSLTIQCQVDSQVTMMFWYRQQPGQSLTLIATANQGSEATYESGFVIDKFPISRPNLTFSTLTVSNMSPEDSSIYLCSVEDEGQAEAFFGQGTRLTVV.